The source of this T cell receptor (beta chain) is a study of Graves' ophthalmopathy and Graves' hyperthyroidism. Exclusion criteria comprised other autoimmune diseases, uncontrolled infections, pregnancy or lactation in patients. There are 19 residues in the CDR3. V gave up 1 base and J gave up 2 bases; unmatched junction bases: 15. Amplification of TCR beta CDR3 regions used RNA transcripts. An opening RT-PCR round employed HTBI primers and preceded a second-round multiplex PCR. TCRdb independently ran MiXCR on the multiplex PCR reads; one entry per CDR3 protein. Of more than 300,000 distinct CDR3 sequences in the sample, about 18% were seen once.

This TCR derives from an adult woman with stable Graves' hyperthyroidism. Material: peripheral blood. The chain couples TRBV12-3 or TRBV12-4 to TRBJ2-5; 8 nucleotides agree with TRBD1. The CDR3: CASSLVGMGRTGFQETQYF. The DNA of the CDR3 is TGTGCCAGCAGTTTAGTGGGAATGGGCCGGACAGGGTTTCAAGAGACCCAGTACTTC.